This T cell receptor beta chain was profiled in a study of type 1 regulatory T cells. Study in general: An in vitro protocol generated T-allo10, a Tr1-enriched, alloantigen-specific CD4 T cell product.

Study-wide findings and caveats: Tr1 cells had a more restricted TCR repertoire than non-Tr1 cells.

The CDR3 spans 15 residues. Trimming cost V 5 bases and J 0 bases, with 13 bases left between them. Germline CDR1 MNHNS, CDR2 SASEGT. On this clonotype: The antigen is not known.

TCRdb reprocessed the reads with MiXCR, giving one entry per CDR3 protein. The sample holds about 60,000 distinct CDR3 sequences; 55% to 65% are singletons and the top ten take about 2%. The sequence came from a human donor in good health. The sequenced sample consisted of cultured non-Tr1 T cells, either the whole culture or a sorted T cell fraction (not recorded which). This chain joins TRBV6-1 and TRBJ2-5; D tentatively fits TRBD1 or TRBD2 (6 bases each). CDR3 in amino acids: CASSRGLMYQETQYF. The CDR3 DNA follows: TGTGCCAGCAGTCGGGGGCTCATGTACCAAGAGACCCAGTACTTC.